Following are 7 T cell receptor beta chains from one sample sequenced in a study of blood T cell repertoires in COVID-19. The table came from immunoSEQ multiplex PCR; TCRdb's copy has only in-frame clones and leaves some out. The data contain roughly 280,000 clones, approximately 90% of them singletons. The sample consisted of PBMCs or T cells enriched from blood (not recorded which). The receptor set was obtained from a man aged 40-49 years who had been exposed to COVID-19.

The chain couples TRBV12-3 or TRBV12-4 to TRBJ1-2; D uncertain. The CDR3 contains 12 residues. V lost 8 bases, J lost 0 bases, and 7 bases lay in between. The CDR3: CASSPANYGYTF. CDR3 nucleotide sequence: TGTGCCAGCTCGCCAGCTAACTATGGCTACACCTTC.

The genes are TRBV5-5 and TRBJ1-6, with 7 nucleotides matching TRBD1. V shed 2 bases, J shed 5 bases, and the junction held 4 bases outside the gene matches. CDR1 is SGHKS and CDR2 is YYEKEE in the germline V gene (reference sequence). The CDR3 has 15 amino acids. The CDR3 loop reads CASSFTGADNSPLHF. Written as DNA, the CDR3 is TGTGCCAGCAGCTTTACAGGGGCGGATAATTCACCCCTCCACTTT.

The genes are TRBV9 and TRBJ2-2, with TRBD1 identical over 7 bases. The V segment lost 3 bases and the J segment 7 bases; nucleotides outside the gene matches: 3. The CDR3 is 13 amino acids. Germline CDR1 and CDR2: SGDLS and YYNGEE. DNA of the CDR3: TGTGCCAGCAGCGCCCAGGGGGTCGGGGAGCTGTTTTTT. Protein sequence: CASSAQGVGELFF.

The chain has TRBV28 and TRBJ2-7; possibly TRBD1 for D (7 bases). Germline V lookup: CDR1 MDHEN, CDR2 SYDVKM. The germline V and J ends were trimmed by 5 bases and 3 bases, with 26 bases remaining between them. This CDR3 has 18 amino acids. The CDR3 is CASSIQTVDPGGGYEQYF. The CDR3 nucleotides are TGTGCCAGCAGTATCCAGACAGTCGACCCAGGGGGAGGCTACGAGCAGTACTTC.

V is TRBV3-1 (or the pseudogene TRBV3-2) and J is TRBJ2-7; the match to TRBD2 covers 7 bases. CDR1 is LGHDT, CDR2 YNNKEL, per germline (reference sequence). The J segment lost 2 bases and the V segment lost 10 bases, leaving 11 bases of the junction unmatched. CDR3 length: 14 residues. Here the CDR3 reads CATALGGTTYEQYF. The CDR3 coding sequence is TGTGCCACCGCCTTGGGCGGGACTACCTACGAGCAGTACTTC.

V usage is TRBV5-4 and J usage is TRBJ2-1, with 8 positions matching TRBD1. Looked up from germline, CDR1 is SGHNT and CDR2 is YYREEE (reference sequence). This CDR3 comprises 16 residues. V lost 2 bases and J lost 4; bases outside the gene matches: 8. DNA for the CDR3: TGTGCCAGCAGCTTAGTAACGGGACAGGCTTACAATGAGCAGTTCTTC. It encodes CASSLVTGQAYNEQFF. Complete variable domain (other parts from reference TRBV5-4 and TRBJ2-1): ETGVTQSPTHLIKTRGQQVTLRCSSQSGHNTVSWYQQALGQGPQFIFQYYREEENGRGNFPPRFSGLQFPNYSSELNVNALELDDSALYLCASSLVTGQAYNEQFFGPGTRLTVL.

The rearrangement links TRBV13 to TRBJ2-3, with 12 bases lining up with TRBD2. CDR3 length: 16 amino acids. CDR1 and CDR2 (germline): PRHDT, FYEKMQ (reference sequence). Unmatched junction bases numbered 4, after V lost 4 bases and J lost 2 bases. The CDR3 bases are TGTGCCAGCAGCTGGGGACTAGCGGGCGCCACAGATACGCAGTATTTT. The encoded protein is CASSWGLAGATDTQYF.